The clone carrying this TCR beta chain is a singleton in its sample. Between the trimmed V and J ends, which lost 1 base and 7 bases, there was a span of 23 bases. The V gene's germline CDR1 is SGHRS and CDR2 YFSETQ. This CDR3 contains 17 residues. This sample stems from a study of Ad26.COV2.S vaccination and SARS-CoV-2 variants. Study-level background: Donor joined the COV1001 Ad26.COV2.S trial arm.

The sample's treatment: approximately 18 received Ad26.COV2.S at low or high dose, single or two shots; about 5 received placebo; per-sample allocation not given. Day 63 after the first vaccine or placebo injection was the time point for sampling. Clones were sequenced by immunoSEQ multiplex PCR, and TCRdb holds only the in-frame ones, with some missing. The sample has around 400,000 clones; 83% are singletons. The receptor was isolated from a person aged 18-65 years who received the Ad26.COV2.S COVID-19 vaccine or a placebo. The rearrangement uses TRBV5-1 and TRBJ1-2; TRBD1 might be the D (5 bases). Source: peripheral blood, taken in a trial of Ad26.COV2.S vaccine versus placebo. CDR3: CASSLIPSGRSTVGYTF. CDR3 sequence (DNA): TGCGCCAGCAGCTTGATCCCCTCGGGACGCAGTACCGTTGGCTACACCTTC.